The T cell receptor beta chain described here comes from a study of cytomegalovirus exposure and HLA in healthy donors. Points from the study as a whole: Whilst most TCR sequences proved rare, a subset of public TCRs occurred across many donors.

As to this clone: Its antigen is undetermined.

A multiplex PCR was run with 60 Vbeta primers and 13 Jbeta primers. Assay used: immunoSEQ multiplex PCR; TCRdb lists only in-frame clones, some missing. This table has some 170,000 clones, roughly 78% appearing once. CDR3 length: 13 residues. Germline CDR1 is SGHNT and CDR2 is YYREEE (reference sequence). Deletions cut 0 bases from V and 9 bases from J, with 10 bases between. Material for sequencing was PBMCs. The rearrangement joins TRBV5-4 to TRBJ1-3; no clear D. The TCR was taken from a man aged 40-49 years in good health and CMV-seronegative. In DNA, the CDR3 is TGTGCCAGCAGCTTGGATCACCGGGGCACCATATATTTT. This encodes CASSLDHRGTIYF.